This T cell receptor beta chain was identified during a study of cytomegalovirus exposure and HLA in healthy donors. General study findings and limits: Researchers reported that a few CMV-associated chains were confirmed in vitro as CMV antigen-specific.

Primers: 60 Vbeta forward and 13 Jbeta reverse. Profiled with immunoSEQ multiplex PCR; TCRdb holds only in-frame clones, not every one. Of around 200,000 clones in the sample, 70% to 80% were seen once. As concerns this clone: Its antigen is currently unknown.

The V and J ends lost 7 bases and 8 bases, in that order; junction bases with no gene match: 13. The CDR3 consists of 15 residues. CDR1 and CDR2 (germline): MNHNY, SVGAGI (reference sequence). The J gene is TRBJ2-4, the V gene TRBV6-6; 8 bases map to TRBD2. The sample comprised PBMCs. This receptor was obtained from a woman aged 60-75 years in good health and CMV-seropositive. DNA for the CDR3: TGTGCCAGCACCTTACGGGCGGGGGGCCGGGACATTCAGTACTTC. It encodes CASTLRAGGRDIQYF.